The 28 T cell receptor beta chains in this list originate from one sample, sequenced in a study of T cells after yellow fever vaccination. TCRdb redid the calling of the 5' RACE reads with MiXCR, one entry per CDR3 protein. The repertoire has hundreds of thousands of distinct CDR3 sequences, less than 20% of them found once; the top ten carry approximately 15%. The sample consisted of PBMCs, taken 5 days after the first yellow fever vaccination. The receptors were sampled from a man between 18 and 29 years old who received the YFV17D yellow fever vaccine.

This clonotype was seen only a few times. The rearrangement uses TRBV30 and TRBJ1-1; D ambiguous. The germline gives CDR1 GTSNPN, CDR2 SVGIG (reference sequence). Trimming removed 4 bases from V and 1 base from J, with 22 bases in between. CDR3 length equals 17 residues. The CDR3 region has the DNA TGTGCCTGGATTAGGTATCTTAAGGCAGGCGGGAACACTGAAGCTTTCTTT. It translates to CAWIRYLKAGGNTEAFF.

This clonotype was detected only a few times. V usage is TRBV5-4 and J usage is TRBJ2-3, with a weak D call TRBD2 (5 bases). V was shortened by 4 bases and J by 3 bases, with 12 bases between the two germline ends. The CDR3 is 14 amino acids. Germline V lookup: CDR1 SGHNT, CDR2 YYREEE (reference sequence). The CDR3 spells CASSQTGKTDTQYF. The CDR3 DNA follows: TGTGCCAGCAGCCAAACGGGGAAGACAGATACGCAGTATTTT.

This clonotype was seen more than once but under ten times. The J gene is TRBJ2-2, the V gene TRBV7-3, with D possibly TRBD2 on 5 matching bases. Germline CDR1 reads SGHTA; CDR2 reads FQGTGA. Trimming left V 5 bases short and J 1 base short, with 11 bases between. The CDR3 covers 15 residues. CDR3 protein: CASSPGKGNTGELFF. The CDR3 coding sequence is TGTGCCAGCAGCCCCGGGAAGGGGAACACCGGGGAGCTGTTTTTT.

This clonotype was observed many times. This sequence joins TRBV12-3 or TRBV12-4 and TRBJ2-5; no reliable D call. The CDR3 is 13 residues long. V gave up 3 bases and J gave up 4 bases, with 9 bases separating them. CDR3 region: CASSFLRRETQYF. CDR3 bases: TGTGCCAGCAGTTTTTTGCGGAGAGAGACCCAGTACTTC.

CDR3 DNA sequence: TGCGCCAGCAGAGGTAGCTTACGTTACAATGAGCAGTTCTTC. Protein sequence: CASRGSLRYNEQFF. The chain carries TRBV5-1 and TRBJ2-1; D gene ambiguous. CDR3 length: 14 amino acids. CDR1 SGHRS and CDR2 YFSETQ come from the germline V gene. Trimming shortened V by 5 bases and J by 4 bases, and 13 bases separated the two germline ends.

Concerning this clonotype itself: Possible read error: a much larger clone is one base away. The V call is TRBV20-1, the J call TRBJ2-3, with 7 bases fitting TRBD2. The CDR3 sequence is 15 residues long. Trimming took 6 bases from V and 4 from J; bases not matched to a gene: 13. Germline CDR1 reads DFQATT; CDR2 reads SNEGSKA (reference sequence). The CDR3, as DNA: TGCAGTGCCCCGGTGGGTGGGGGGGACTCAGATACGCAGTATTTT. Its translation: CSAPVGGGDSDTQYF.

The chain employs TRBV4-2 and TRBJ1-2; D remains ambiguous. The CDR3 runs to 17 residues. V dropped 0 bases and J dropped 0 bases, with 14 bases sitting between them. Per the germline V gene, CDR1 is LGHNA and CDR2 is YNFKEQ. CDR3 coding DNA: TGTGCCAGCAGCCAAGAGAGCGTCCGTTCAACTAACTATGGCTACACCTTC. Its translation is CASSQESVRSTNYGYTF.

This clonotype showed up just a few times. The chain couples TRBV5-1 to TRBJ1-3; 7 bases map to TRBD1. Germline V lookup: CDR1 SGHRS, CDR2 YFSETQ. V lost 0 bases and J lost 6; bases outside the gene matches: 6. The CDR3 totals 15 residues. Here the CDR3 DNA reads TGCGCCAGCAGCTTGGGAACAGGGGCGGCAAACACCATATATTTT. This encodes CASSLGTGAANTIYF.

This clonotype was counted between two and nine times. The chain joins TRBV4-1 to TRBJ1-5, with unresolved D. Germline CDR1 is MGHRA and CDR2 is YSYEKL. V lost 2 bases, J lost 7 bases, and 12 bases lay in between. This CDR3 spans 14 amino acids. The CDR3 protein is CASSQNGVGQPQHF. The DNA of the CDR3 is TGCGCCAGCAGCCAAAATGGGGTTGGGCAGCCCCAGCATTTT.

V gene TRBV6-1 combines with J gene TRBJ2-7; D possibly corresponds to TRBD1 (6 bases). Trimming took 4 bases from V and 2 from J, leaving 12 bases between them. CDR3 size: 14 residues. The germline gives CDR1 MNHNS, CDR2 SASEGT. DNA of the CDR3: TGTGCCAGCAGTGCCGGGACATTTGCCTACGAGCAGTACGTC. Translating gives CASSAGTFAYEQYV.

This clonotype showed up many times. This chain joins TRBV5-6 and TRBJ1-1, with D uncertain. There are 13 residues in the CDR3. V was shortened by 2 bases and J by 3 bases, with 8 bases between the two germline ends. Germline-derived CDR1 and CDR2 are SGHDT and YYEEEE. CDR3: CASSFSAYTEAFF. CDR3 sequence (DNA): TGTGCCAGCAGCTTCTCGGCTTACACTGAAGCTTTCTTT.

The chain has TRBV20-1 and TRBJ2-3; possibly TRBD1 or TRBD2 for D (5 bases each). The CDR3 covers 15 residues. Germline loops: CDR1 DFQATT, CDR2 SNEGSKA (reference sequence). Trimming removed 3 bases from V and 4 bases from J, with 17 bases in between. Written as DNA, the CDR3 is TGCAGTGCTAGGGCGTGGGGGAAGGGTGCAGATACGCAGTATTTT. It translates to CSARAWGKGADTQYF.

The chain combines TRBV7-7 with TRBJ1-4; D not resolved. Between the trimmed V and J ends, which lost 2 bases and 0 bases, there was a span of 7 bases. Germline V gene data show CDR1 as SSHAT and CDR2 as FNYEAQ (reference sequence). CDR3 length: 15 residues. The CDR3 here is CASSLSGATNEKLFF. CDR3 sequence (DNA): TGTGCCAGCAGCTTATCGGGAGCAACTAATGAAAAACTGTTTTTT. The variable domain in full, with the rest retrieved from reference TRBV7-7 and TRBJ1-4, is GAGVSQSPRYKVTKRGQDVTLRCDPISSHATLYWYQQALGQGPEFLTYFNYEAQPDKSGLPSDRFSAERPEGSISTLTIQRTEQRDSAMYRCASSLSGATNEKLFFGSGTQLSVL.

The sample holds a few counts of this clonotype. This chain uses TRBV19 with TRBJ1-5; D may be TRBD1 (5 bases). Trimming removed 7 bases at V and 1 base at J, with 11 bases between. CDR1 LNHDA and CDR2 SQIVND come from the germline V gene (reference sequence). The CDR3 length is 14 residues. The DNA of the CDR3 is TGTGCCAGTACCCCTCGGGGGAGCAATCAGCCCCAGCATTTT. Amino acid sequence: CASTPRGSNQPQHF.

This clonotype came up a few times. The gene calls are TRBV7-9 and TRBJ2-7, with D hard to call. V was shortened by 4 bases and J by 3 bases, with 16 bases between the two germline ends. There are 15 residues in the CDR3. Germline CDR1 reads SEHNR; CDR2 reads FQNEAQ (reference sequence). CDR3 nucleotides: TGTGCCAGCAGCTCGCGGTTCCCCCCAAACTACGAGCAGTACTTC. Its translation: CASSSRFPPNYEQYF.

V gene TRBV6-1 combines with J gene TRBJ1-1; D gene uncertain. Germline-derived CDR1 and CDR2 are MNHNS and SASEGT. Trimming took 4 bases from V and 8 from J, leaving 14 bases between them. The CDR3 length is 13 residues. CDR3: CASSVPGSWEAFF. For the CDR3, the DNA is TGTGCCAGCAGTGTCCCGGGCAGCTGGGAAGCTTTCTTT.

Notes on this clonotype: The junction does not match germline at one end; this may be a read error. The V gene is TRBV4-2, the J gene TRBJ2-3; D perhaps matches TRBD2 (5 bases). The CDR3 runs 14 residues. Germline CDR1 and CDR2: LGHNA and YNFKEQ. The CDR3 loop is CASRQERRADTQYF. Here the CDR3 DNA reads TGTGCCAGCAGACAAGAGCGGCGGGCGGATACGCAGTATTTT.

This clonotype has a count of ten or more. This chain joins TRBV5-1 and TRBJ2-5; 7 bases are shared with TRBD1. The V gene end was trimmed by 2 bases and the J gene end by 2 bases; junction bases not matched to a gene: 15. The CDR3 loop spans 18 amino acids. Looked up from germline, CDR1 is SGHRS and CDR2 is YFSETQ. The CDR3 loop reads CASSLARTGPNDQETQYF. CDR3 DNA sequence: TGCGCCAGCAGCTTAGCCCGGACAGGCCCCAACGATCAAGAGACCCAGTACTTC.

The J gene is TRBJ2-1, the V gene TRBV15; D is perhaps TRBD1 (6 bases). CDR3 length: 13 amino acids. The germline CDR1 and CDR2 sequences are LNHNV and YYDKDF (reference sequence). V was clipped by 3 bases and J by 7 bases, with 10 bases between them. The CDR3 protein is CATSSSQGNEQFF. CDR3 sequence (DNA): TGTGCCACCAGCAGCAGCCAGGGGAATGAGCAGTTCTTC.

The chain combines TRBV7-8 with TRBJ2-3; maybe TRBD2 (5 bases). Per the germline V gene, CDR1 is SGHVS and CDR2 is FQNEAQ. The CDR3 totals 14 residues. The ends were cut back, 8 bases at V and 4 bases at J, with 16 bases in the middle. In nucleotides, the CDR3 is TGTGCCAGCGAGTCCGGACTCCCGCCAGATACGCAGTATTTT. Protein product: CASESGLPPDTQYF. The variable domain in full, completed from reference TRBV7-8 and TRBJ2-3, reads GAGVSQSPRYKVAKRGQDVALRCDPISGHVSLFWYQQALGQGPEFLTYFQNEAQLDKSGLPSDRFFAERPEGSVSTLKIQRTQQEDSAVYLCASESGLPPDTQYFGPGTRLTVL.

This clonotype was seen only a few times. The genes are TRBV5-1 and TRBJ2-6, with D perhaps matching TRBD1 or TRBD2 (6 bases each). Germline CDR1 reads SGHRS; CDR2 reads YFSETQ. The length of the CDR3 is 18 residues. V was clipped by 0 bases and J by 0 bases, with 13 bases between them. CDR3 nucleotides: TGCGCCAGCAGCTTGGGACTAGGGGGGAGCTCTGGGGCCAACGTCCTGACTTTC. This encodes CASSLGLGGSSGANVLTF.

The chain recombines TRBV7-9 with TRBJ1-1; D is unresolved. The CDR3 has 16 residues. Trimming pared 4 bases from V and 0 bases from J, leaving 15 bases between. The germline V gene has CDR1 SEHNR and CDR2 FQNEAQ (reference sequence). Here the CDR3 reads CASSSRGGRMNTEAFF. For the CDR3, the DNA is TGTGCCAGCAGCTCCCGAGGCGGGCGGATGAACACTGAAGCTTTCTTT. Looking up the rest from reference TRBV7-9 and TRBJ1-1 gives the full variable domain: DTGVSQNPRHKITKRGQNVTFRCDPISEHNRLYWYRQTLGQGPEFLTYFQNEAQLEKSRLLSDRFSAERPKGSFSTLEIQRTEQGDSAMYLCASSSRGGRMNTEAFFGQGTRLTVV.

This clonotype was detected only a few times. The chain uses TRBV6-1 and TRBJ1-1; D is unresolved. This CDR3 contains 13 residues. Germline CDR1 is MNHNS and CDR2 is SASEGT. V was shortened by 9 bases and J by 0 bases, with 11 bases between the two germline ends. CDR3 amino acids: CASQRTMNTEAFF. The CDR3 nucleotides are TGTGCCAGTCAACGGACGATGAACACTGAAGCTTTCTTT.

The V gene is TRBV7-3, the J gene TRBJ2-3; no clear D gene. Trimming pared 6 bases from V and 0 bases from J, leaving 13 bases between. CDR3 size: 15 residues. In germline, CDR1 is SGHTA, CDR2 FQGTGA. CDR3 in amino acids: CASRRERASTDTQYF. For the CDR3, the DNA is TGTGCCAGCAGGAGAGAACGAGCTAGCACAGATACGCAGTATTTT.

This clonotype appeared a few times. The CDR3 DNA is TGTGCCAGCAGCTTAGCAGCGGGGCAGGGGGAGCAGTTCTTC. This encodes CASSLAAGQGEQFF. The rearrangement joins TRBV7-9 to TRBJ2-1; a possible D gene is TRBD2 (7 bases). The CDR3 is 14 residues long. CDR1 SEHNR and CDR2 FQNEAQ come from the germline V gene (reference sequence). V was trimmed by 0 bases and J by 10 bases, leaving 13 bases between them.

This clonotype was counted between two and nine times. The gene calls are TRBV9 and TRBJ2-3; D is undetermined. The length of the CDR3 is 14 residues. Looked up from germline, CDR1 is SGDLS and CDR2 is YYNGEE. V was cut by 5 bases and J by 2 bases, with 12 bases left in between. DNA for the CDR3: TGTGCCAGCAGGGGCCGGACCAACACAGATACGCAGTATTTT. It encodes CASRGRTNTDTQYF.

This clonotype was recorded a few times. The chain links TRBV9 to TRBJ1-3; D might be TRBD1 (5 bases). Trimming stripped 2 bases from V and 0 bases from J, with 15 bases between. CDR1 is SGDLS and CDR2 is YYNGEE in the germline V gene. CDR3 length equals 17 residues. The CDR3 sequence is CASSVGGAVYSGNTIYF. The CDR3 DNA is TGTGCCAGCAGCGTCGGGGGTGCAGTATACTCTGGAAACACCATATATTTT.

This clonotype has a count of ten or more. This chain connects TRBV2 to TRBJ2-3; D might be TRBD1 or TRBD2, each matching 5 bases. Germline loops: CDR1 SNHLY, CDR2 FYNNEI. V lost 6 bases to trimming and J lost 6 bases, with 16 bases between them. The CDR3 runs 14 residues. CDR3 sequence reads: CASSPRDGADTQYF. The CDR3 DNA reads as TGTGCCAGCAGCCCCCGTGACGGGGCGGATACGCAGTATTTT.